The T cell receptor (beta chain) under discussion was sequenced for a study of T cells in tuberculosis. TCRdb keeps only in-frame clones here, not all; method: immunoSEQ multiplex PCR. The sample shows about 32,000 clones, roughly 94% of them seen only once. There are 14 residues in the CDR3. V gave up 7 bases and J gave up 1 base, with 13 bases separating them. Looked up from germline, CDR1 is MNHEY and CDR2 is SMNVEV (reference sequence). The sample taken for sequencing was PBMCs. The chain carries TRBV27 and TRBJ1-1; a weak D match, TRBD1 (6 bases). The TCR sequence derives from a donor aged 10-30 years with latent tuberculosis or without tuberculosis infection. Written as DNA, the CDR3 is TGTGCCAGCAAGTTCGGCAGGGGGAACACTGAAGCTTTCTTT. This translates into CASKFGRGNTEAFF.